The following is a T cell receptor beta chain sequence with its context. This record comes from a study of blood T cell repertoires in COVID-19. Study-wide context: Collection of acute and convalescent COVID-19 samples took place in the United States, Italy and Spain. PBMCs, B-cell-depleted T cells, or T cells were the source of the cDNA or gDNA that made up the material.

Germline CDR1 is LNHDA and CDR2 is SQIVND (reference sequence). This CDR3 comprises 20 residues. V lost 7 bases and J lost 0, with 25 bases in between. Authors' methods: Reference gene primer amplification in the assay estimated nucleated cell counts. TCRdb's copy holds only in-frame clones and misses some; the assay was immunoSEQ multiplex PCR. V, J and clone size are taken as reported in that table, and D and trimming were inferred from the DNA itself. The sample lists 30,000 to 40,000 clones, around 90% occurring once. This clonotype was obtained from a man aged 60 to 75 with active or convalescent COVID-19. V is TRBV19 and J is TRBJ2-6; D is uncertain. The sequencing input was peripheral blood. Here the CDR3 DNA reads TGTGCCAGTACCCCGCAGGCCAGTGCCCTAAGAAGCTCTGGGGCCAACGTCCTGACTTTC. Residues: CASTPQASALRSSGANVLTF.